One sample yielded the 12 T cell receptor beta chains listed below, sequenced in a study of shared clonotypes between healthy human individuals. The method was immunoSEQ multiplex PCR; TCRdb's version includes in-frame clones alone and lacks a portion of them. The sample includes 2.3 million or so clones, 93% of them seen just once. The specimen was naive CD4+ T cells from PBMCs. Subset indicated: CD45RA+ positively selected. The receptor source for this set is a man younger than 35 in good health. Some clones in this sample may be carry-over from other donors' samples.

This CDR3 is CASSPRPLGEGYEQYF. The CDR3 region has the DNA TGTGCCAGCAGCCCCAGGCCCCTCGGGGAGGGCTACGAGCAGTACTTC. The chain employs TRBV5-4 and TRBJ2-7; TRBD2 agrees at 7 bases. This CDR3 has 16 amino acids. With 4 bases clipped from V and 3 bases from J, the junction kept 13 bases outside the gene matches. Germline CDR1 SGHNT, CDR2 YYREEE (reference sequence).

V is TRBV27 and J is TRBJ2-7; TRBD2 aligns across 10 bases. The CDR3 is 15 amino acids. Germline V gives CDR1 MNHEY, CDR2 SMNVEV (reference sequence). Trimming cost V 3 bases and J 4 bases; bases outside gene matches: 6. CDR3 loop: CASSFLPSGSYEQYF. CDR3 coding DNA: TGTGCCAGCAGTTTTCTTCCTAGCGGGAGTTACGAGCAGTACTTC.

This rearrangement joins TRBV4-1 to TRBJ1-5, with 10 bases aligning to TRBD1. The CDR3 is 17 residues long. The junction had 7 bases not matched to a gene; V was cut back by 3 bases and J by 2 bases. Germline V lookup: CDR1 MGHRA, CDR2 YSYEKL. Here the CDR3 reads CASSHRDRGLGNQPQHF. As DNA, the CDR3 is TGCGCCAGCAGCCACCGGGACAGGGGTTTGGGCAATCAGCCCCAGCATTTT.

The chain combines TRBV19 with TRBJ1-4, with a tentative D call TRBD1 (5 bases). Trimming shortened V by 3 bases and J by 8 bases, and 16 bases separated the two germline ends. Germline values: CDR1 LNHDA, CDR2 SQIVND (reference sequence). The CDR3 is 15 amino acids. CDR3 region: CASSIGWGATEKLFF. The CDR3 bases are TGTGCCAGTAGTATCGGTTGGGGCGCGACGGAAAAACTGTTTTTT.

This clone came up once. V and J are TRBV27 and TRBJ2-7; D may be TRBD2 (5 bases). This CDR3 is 14 amino acids long. Trimming left V 5 bases short and J 1 base short, with 12 bases between. Germline V lookup: CDR1 MNHEY, CDR2 SMNVEV (reference sequence). CDR3 in DNA: TGTGCCAGCAGTCCACGGACTGAATCCTACGAGCAGTACTTC. Amino acid sequence: CASSPRTESYEQYF.

The chain joins TRBV6-1 to TRBJ1-5, with a weak D call TRBD1 (5 bases). The CDR3 spans 13 residues. Trimming took off 7 bases at V and 6 bases at J, with 13 bases between the two ends. CDR1 and CDR2 from the germline V gene are MNHNS and SASEGT. The CDR3, as DNA: TGTGCCAGCATACCCTCGGGGGGTCAGCCCCAGCATTTT. This codes for CASIPSGGQPQHF.

The J gene is TRBJ2-1, the V gene TRBV7-6; no clear D. CDR1 is SGHVS, CDR2 FNYEAQ, per germline. Trimming took 0 bases from V and 7 from J, leaving 16 bases between them. The CDR3 length is 16 residues. CDR3 nucleotide sequence: TGTGCCAGCAGCTTAGCACCCGTATACTACCAGAATGAGCAGTTCTTC. Protein product: CASSLAPVYYQNEQFF.

This CDR3 reads CASSLGAFYEQYF. The CDR3 nucleotides are TGCGCCAGCAGCTTGGGGGCCTTCTACGAGCAGTACTTC. The V and J genes are TRBV5-1 and TRBJ2-7; D call uncertain. The V end was cut by 0 bases, the J end by 3 bases, with 7 bases between. CDR3 length: 13 residues. The germline V gene encodes CDR1 SGHRS and CDR2 YFSETQ.

About this clone itself: An end of the junction does not agree with germline; a read error may underlie this. The rearrangement uses TRBV19 and TRBJ2-1; TRBD1 aligns across 9 bases. The CDR3 contains 14 residues. From germline, CDR1 is LNHDA and CDR2 SQIVND (reference sequence). CDR3 nucleotides: TGTGCCAGTAGTATAGACCCGGGACAGGGTGAGAGGGTCTTC. It encodes CASSIDPGQGERVF.

This chain connects TRBV14 to TRBJ1-1, with D possibly matching TRBD1 (5 bases). There are 14 residues in the CDR3. Trimming shortened V by 4 bases and J by 6 bases, and 15 bases separated the two germline ends. Germline CDR1 is SGHDN and CDR2 is FVKESK. The CDR3 nucleotides read TGTGCCAGCAGCCCAACGACAGTACCCCCTGAAGCTTTCTTT. Amino acids: CASSPTTVPPEAFF.

The chain is built from TRBV21-1 and TRBJ2-5; the table's D call of TRBD1 was not tested on the DNA. TRBV21-1 is a pseudogene segment. The CDR3 has 17 residues. The CDR3: CASSSDRDRSLRETQYF. Here the CDR3 DNA reads TGTGCCAGCAGCAGTGACCGGGACAGAAGCCTGCGAGAGACCCAGTACTTC.

As concerns this clone: This specimen includes other DNA sequences encoding the same CDR3. The J gene is TRBJ2-1, the V gene TRBV29-1; D remains unclear. The CDR3 is 11 amino acids. Germline CDR1 and CDR2: SQVTM and ANQGSEA. V was shortened by 4 bases and J by 4 bases, with 5 bases between the two germline ends. In DNA form, the CDR3 reads TGCAGCGTTGTGCGATACAATGAGCAGTTCTTC. Amino acid sequence: CSVVRYNEQFF.